This is a list of T cell receptor beta chains from one sample in a study of CD8+ T cells in alopecia areata. Only in-frame clones appear in the TCRdb table, and some are missing; sequencing was by immunoSEQ multiplex PCR. The sample includes approximately 59,000 clones, about half seen only once; the top ten take about a sixth. Here the sequenced sample was CD8+ T cells sorted from blood, taken at week 0. These receptors all stem from a human donor with alopecia areata. The CDR3 runs from the conserved cysteine through the conserved F or W. The order of the fields is D gene, J gene, V gene, clone size, CDR3 protein, CDR3 DNA. The D gene is left open where the match is weak. Clone size is shown for a subset of rows, as once, few, many or a class of expanded clone.

TRBD1,TRBJ2-1,TRBV9,.,CASSVEGALGDVYNEQFF,TGTGCCAGCAGCGTAGAGGGGGCGCTGGGCGACGTCTACAATGAGCAGTTCTTC
.,TRBJ2-1,TRBV28,.,CASSLVGHNEQFF,TGTGCCAGCAGCTTAGTCGGCCACAATGAGCAGTTCTTC
.,TRBJ2-7,TRBV28,many,CASSPAGAYEQYF,TGTGCCAGCAGTCCCGCCGGGGCCTACGAGCAGTACTTC
.,TRBJ2-3,TRBV11-2,.,CASVGLTDTQYF,TGTGCCAGCGTCGGATTGACAGATACGCAGTATTTT
.,TRBJ1-4,TRBV4-3,.,CASSPRGYEEKLFF,TGCGCCAGCAGCCCCAGGGGATACGAGGAAAAACTGTTTTTT
.,TRBJ2-7,TRBV5-1,.,CASSLGRVGERIYEQYF,TGCGCCAGCAGCTTGGGCCGAGTCGGGGAAAGAATCTACGAGCAGTACTTC
.,TRBJ1-1,TRBV15,.,CATSRGAMGSNTEAFF,TGTGCCACCAGCAGAGGGGCAATGGGATCGAACACTGAAGCTTTCTTT
TRBD1,TRBJ2-7,TRBV29-1,.,CSVRTGGGSYEQYF,TGCAGCGTTAGGACAGGGGGTGGGAGCTACGAGCAGTACTTC
TRBD1,TRBJ2-3,TRBV9,few,CASSGRQGDTDTQYF,TGTGCCAGCAGCGGAAGACAGGGGGACACAGATACGCAGTATTTT
.,TRBJ2-3,TRBV28,few,CASSPRLGVKGDTQYF,TGTGCCAGCAGTCCCCGGCTAGGAGTGAAGGGAGATACGCAGTATTTT
.,TRBJ2-1,TRBV27,few,CASSLSGVRGSEQFF,TGTGCCAGCAGTTTATCTGGCGTGCGGGGAAGTGAGCAGTTCTTC
.,TRBJ2-7,TRBV6-1,.,CASSLPTTGSYEQYF,TGTGCCAGCAGCCTACCCACGACGGGCTCCTACGAGCAGTACTTC
TRBD2,TRBJ2-7,TRBV27,.,CASKSSSGTYEQYF,TGTGCCAGCAAAAGTTCTAGCGGAACCTACGAGCAGTACTTC
.,TRBJ2-1,TRBV4-2,.,CASSQLGSGEGSYNEQFF,TGTGCCAGCAGCCAATTAGGGTCGGGAGAGGGGTCCTACAATGAGCAGTTCTTC
.,TRBJ1-2,TRBV29-1,.,CSVIRTDYGYTF,TGCAGCGTTATCAGGACGGATTATGGCTACACCTTC
.,TRBJ1-1,TRBV2,.,CASSEAPLPGYEAFF,TGTGCCAGCAGTGAAGCGCCGTTGCCCGGGTATGAAGCTTTCTTT
.,TRBJ1-4,TRBV2,few,CASTLWGSTNEKLFF,TGTGCCAGCACCCTGTGGGGCTCAACTAATGAAAAACTGTTTTTT
TRBD2,TRBJ2-5,TRBV29-1,.,CSAWGTSGQETQYF,TGCAGCGCCTGGGGGACTAGCGGCCAAGAGACCCAGTACTTC
.,TRBJ2-5,TRBV19,.,CASSTLRETQYF,TGTGCCAGTAGTACCCTACGGGAGACCCAGTACTTC
.,TRBJ1-4,TRBV7-9,few,CASSDRPTTNEKLFF,TGTGCCAGCAGCGATAGACCTACAACTAATGAAAAACTGTTTTTT
.,TRBJ2-7,TRBV7-2,.,CASSLPYEQYF,TGTGCCAGCAGCTTACCCTACGAGCAGTACTTC
.,TRBJ1-1,TRBV28,few,CASSQRGTIEAFF,TGTGCCAGCAGCCAAAGGGGGACAATTGAAGCTTTCTTT
.,TRBJ2-3,TRBV19,few,CASSIVAGLADTQYF,TGTGCCAGTAGCATAGTCGCGGGATTGGCAGATACGCAGTATTTT
.,TRBJ2-1,TRBV30,.,CAWNGGSHNEQFF,TGTGCCTGGAATGGTGGGAGCCACAATGAGCAGTTCTTC
.,TRBJ2-7,TRBV7-6,.,CASSLGYGTYEQYF,TGTGCCAGCAGCTTAGGATACGGTACCTACGAGCAGTACTTC
TRBD2,TRBJ2-7,TRBV5-1,.,CASSYLAGNYEQYF,TGCGCCAGCAGCTATCTAGCGGGGAACTACGAGCAGTACTTC
.,TRBJ2-3,TRBV19,few,CASSIAVSRTDTQYF,TGTGCCAGTAGTATAGCGGTCTCCCGCACAGATACGCAGTATTTT